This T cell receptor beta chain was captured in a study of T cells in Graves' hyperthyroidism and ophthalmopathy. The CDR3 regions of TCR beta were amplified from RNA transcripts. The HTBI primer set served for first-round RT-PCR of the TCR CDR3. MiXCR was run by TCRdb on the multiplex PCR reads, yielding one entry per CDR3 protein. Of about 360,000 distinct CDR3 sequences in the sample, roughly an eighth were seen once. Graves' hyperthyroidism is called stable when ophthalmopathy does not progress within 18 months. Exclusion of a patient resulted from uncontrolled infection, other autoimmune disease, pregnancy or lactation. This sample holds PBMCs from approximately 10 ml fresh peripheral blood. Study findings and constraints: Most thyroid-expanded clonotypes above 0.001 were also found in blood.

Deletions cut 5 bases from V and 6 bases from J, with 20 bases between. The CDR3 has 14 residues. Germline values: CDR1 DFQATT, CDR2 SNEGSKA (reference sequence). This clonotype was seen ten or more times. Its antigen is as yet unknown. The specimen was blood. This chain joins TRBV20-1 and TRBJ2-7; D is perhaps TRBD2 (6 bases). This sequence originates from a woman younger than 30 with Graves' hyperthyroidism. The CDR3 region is CSAAPGLSSAEQYF. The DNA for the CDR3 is TGCAGTGCTGCCCCGGGACTGTCCTCCGCCGAGCAGTACTTC.